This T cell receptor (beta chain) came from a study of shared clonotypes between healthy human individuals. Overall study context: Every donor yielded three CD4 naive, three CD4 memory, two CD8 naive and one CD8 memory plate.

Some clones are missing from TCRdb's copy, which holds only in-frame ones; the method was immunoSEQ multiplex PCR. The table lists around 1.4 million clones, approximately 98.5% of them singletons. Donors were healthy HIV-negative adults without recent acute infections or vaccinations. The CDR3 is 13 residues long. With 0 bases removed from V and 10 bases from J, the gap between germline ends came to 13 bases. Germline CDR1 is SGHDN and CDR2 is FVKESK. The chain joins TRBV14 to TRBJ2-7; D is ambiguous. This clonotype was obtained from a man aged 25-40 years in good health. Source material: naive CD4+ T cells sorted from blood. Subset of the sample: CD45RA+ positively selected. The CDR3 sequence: CASSQDLEGHQYF. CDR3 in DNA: TGTGCCAGCAGCCAAGATCTGGAAGGGCACCAGTACTTC.